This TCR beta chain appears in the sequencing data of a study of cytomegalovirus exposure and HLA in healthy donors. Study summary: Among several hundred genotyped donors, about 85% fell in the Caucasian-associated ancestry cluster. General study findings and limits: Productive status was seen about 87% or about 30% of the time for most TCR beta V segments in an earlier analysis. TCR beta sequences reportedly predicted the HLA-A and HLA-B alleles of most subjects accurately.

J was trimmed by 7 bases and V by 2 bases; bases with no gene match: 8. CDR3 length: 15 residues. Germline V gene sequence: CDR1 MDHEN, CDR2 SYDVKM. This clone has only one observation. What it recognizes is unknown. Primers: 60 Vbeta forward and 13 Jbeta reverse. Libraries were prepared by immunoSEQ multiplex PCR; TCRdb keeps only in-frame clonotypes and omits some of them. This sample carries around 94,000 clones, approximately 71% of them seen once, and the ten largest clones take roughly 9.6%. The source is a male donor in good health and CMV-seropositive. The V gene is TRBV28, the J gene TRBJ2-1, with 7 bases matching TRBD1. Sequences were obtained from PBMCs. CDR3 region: CASSLGDSRINEQFF. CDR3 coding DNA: TGTGCCAGCAGTTTAGGGGACAGCAGGATAAATGAGCAGTTCTTC.